This TCR beta chain is from a study of blood T cell repertoires in COVID-19. The wider study: Sources were T cells, B-cell-depleted T cells, or PBMCs; the material itself was cDNA or gDNA.

Per the study methods: Estimation of nucleated cell counts relied on the amplification of reference gene primers. Repertoires were generated with immunoSEQ multiplex PCR, while TCRdb's copy carries only in-frame clones and drops some. V and J calls and clone size are given by that table; D and trimming were obtained from the DNA. In the table there are some 14,000 clones, roughly 84% of which are singletons. V lost 5 bases and J lost 4, with 11 bases in between. Germline-derived CDR1 and CDR2 are SGHAT and FQDESV (reference sequence). The CDR3 has 13 residues. This receptor was obtained from a man in his fifties or sixties with active COVID-19. The chain uses TRBV11-1 and TRBJ1-1; no firm D call. The sequenced sample was peripheral blood. For the CDR3, the DNA is TGTGCCAGCAGCCCCCCCGGGGTCACTGAAGCTTTCTTT. This translates into CASSPPGVTEAFF.